Listed here are 20 T cell receptor beta chains from one sample, sequenced in a study of blood T cell repertoires in COVID-19. Profiled with immunoSEQ multiplex PCR; TCRdb holds only in-frame clones, not every one. The sample carries approximately 290,000 clones, around 90% recorded once. Material: PBMCs or T cells enriched from blood (not recorded which). These receptors all stem from a woman aged 18-29 years with acute COVID-19.

The chain uses TRBV27 and TRBJ1-2, with 7 bases matching TRBD1. The CDR3 runs 15 residues. Germline V lookup: CDR1 MNHEY, CDR2 SMNVEV (reference sequence). V lost 2 bases and J lost 6; bases outside the gene matches: 9. CDR3 residues: CASSLGRTGFNGYTF. In DNA, the CDR3 is TGTGCCAGCAGTTTAGGGAGGACAGGTTTCAATGGCTACACCTTC.

The chain recombines TRBV5-8 with TRBJ1-1, with D maybe TRBD1 (6 bases). Germline loops: CDR1 SGHTS, CDR2 YDEGEE. The V end lost 5 bases, the J end lost 6 bases, and 23 bases lay between the germline ends. The CDR3 is 16 residues long. As DNA, the CDR3 is TGTGCCAGCAGTAACAAACAGGGCAGAGGGAGAGCTGAAGCTTTCTTT. Its translation: CASSNKQGRGRAEAFF. Based on the CDR3 plus reference TRBV5-8 and TRBJ1-1, the full variable domain is EAGVTQSPTHLIKTRGQQATLRCSPISGHTSVYWYQQALGLGLQFLLWYDEGEERNRGNFPPRFSGRQFPNYSSELNVNALELEDSALYLCASSNKQGRGRAEAFFGQGTRLTVV.

V gene TRBV24-1 combines with J gene TRBJ1-1; D ambiguous. The CDR3 is 11 amino acids. Germline V CDR1 and CDR2: KGHDR, SFDVKD. Trimming removed 6 bases from V and 4 bases from J, with 5 bases in between. CDR3 amino acids: CATSFGTEAFF. Written as DNA, the CDR3 is TGTGCCACCAGTTTCGGCACTGAAGCTTTCTTT.

V gene TRBV27 combines with J gene TRBJ2-3; no reliable D call. The CDR3 extends over 13 amino acids. The V gene's germline CDR1 is MNHEY and CDR2 SMNVEV (reference sequence). Trimming took off 6 bases at V and 4 bases at J, with 11 bases between the two ends. In DNA, the CDR3 is TGTGCCAGCAGCCTCAGGTCCCCAGATACGCAGTATTTT. Translation: CASSLRSPDTQYF.

V gene TRBV24-1 combines with J gene TRBJ2-1, with D possibly TRBD2 on 6 matching bases. Germline lookup yields CDR1 KGHDR and CDR2 SFDVKD. The CDR3 has 15 residues. V lost 1 base and J 8 bases, leaving 14 bases between the germline ends. The CDR3 DNA sequence: TGTGCCACCAGTGATTTAGCCCGCGGGGACGATGAGCAGTTCTTC. Encoded protein: CATSDLARGDDEQFF.

The chain recombines TRBV27 with TRBJ2-5; 11 bases line up with TRBD2. V was pared by 3 bases and J by 6 bases, with 6 bases of the junction left unmatched. Looked up from germline, CDR1 is MNHEY and CDR2 is SMNVEV (reference sequence). This CDR3 contains 15 residues. The CDR3 loop is CASSFSSGRRQTQYF. The CDR3 DNA follows: TGTGCCAGCAGTTTTTCTAGCGGGAGGAGGCAGACCCAGTACTTC.

J is TRBJ2-7 and V is TRBV19, with 11 positions matching TRBD2. This CDR3 spans 15 amino acids. V was clipped by 8 bases and J by 3 bases; unmatched bases: 9. Germline V lookup: CDR1 LNHDA, CDR2 SQIVND (reference sequence). DNA for the CDR3: TGTGCCAGTGGGGGAGCCGGGACTAGCGGCTACGAGCAGTACTTC. Protein product: CASGGAGTSGYEQYF.

DNA of the CDR3: TGTGCCAGCAGCTTATGGGAGGAAAAACTGTTTTTT. This encodes CASSLWEEKLFF. This chain connects TRBV7-9 to TRBJ1-4; D is undetermined. V was shortened by 2 bases and J by 8 bases, with 6 bases between the two germline ends. The CDR3 is 12 amino acids. The germline CDR1 and CDR2 sequences are SEHNR and FQNEAQ (reference sequence).

This chain uses TRBV28 with TRBJ2-7, with 12 bases identical to TRBD2. Germline trimming cut 2 bases from V and 4 bases from J; bases unmatched to any gene: 9. The CDR3 covers 17 residues. Germline CDR1 MDHEN, CDR2 SYDVKM. The CDR3 nucleotides read TGTGCCAGCAGTTTAATGTCTAGCGGGAGGGCCATTTACGAGCAGTACTTC. Its translation is CASSLMSSGRAIYEQYF.

This chain connects TRBV5-6 to TRBJ2-2; D is ambiguous. The CDR3 covers 17 residues. The V and J ends lost 0 bases and 6 bases respectively, with 18 bases between them. Germline V gene data show CDR1 as SGHDT and CDR2 as YYEEEE. CDR3 protein: CASSLELSRSTPGELFF. For the CDR3, the DNA is TGTGCCAGCAGCTTGGAGCTGTCCCGTTCAACCCCCGGGGAGCTGTTTTTT.

This clone was seen just once. The chain links TRBV7-9 to TRBJ2-3, with 8 bases identical to TRBD2. The CDR3 is made up of 15 amino acids. V lost 5 bases and J lost 5; bases outside the gene matches: 9. Germline V gene data show CDR1 as SEHNR and CDR2 as FQNEAQ (reference sequence). In DNA form, the CDR3 reads TGTGCCAGCAGCCCGACTAGCGTCAGGGGAGATACGCAGTATTTT. As protein: CASSPTSVRGDTQYF.

The chain couples TRBV2 to TRBJ1-5; TRBD1 matches at 8 bases. The CDR3 has 16 residues. Trimming took 5 bases from V and 0 from J; bases not matched to a gene: 6. Germline loops: CDR1 SNHLY, CDR2 FYNNEI. CDR3 in DNA: TGTGCCAGCAGTACCAGGGGGCCTCTTAGCAATCAGCCCCAGCATTTT. Translation: CASSTRGPLSNQPQHF.

The chain couples TRBV5-1 to TRBJ2-7, with 8 nucleotides matching TRBD2. CDR3 length: 15 amino acids. V gave up 7 bases and J gave up 0 bases; unmatched junction bases: 9. Germline loops: CDR1 SGHRS, CDR2 YFSETQ. CDR3 nucleotide sequence: TGCGCCAGCTCCCAACTAGCGGCCCTCTCCTACGAGCAGTACTTC. Residues: CASSQLAALSYEQYF.

The gene calls are TRBV7-9 and TRBJ2-6, with 8 bases lining up with TRBD2. V shed 6 bases, J shed 0 bases, and the junction held 13 bases outside the gene matches. This CDR3 is built from 19 residues. In germline, CDR1 is SEHNR, CDR2 FQNEAQ (reference sequence). The CDR3 protein is CASRSGGAGEPSGANVLTF. The CDR3 DNA reads as TGTGCCAGCAGATCCGGGGGAGCGGGAGAACCCTCTGGGGCCAACGTCCTGACTTTC. The whole variable domain, filled in from reference TRBV7-9 and TRBJ2-6, reads DTGVSQNPRHKITKRGQNVTFRCDPISEHNRLYWYRQTLGQGPEFLTYFQNEAQLEKSRLLSDRFSAERPKGSFSTLEIQRTEQGDSAMYLCASRSGGAGEPSGANVLTFGAGSRLTVL.

V is TRBV6-4 and J is TRBJ1-2; D possibly corresponds to TRBD1 (6 bases). Germline V gene lookup returns CDR1 MRHNA and CDR2 SNTAGT. The CDR3 is 15 amino acids. Trimming took off 4 bases at V and 2 bases at J, with 14 bases between the two ends. In DNA, the CDR3 is TGTGCCAGCAGTGCCTTTATGGACAGCAACTATGGCTACACCTTC. This gives the protein CASSAFMDSNYGYTF.

The chain recombines TRBV28 with TRBJ1-5; D is uncertain. The germline V and J ends were trimmed by 4 bases and 0 bases, with 16 bases remaining between them. The germline V gene has CDR1 MDHEN and CDR2 SYDVKM. The CDR3 has 17 residues. In nucleotides, the CDR3 is TGTGCCAGCAGTTCACGCCGGACGGGAGTTAGCAATCAGCCCCAGCATTTT. Encoded protein: CASSSRRTGVSNQPQHF.

The V call is TRBV6-6, the J call TRBJ1-1; 8 bases line up with TRBD1. Trimming took 3 bases from V and 2 from J; bases not matched to a gene: 8. This CDR3 has 16 amino acids. Germline V CDR1 and CDR2: MNHNY, SVGAGI (reference sequence). As DNA, the CDR3 is TGTGCCAGCAGTTATGGGACAGGAGGCCCTAACACTGAAGCTTTCTTT. This encodes CASSYGTGGPNTEAFF.

V is TRBV27 and J is TRBJ1-2, with a tentative D call TRBD1 (5 bases). Germline loops: CDR1 MNHEY, CDR2 SMNVEV (reference sequence). The CDR3 loop spans 13 amino acids. The ends were cut back, 8 bases at V and 3 bases at J, with 13 bases in the middle. The CDR3 reads CASRGPGYYGYTF. In DNA, the CDR3 is TGTGCCAGCCGTGGGCCAGGGTACTATGGCTACACCTTC.

This clone was recorded a few times. This chain uses TRBV9 with TRBJ1-6; weak D call: TRBD1 (5 bases). Trimming left V 1 base short and J 7 bases short, with 9 bases between. CDR3 size: 14 residues. CDR1 and CDR2 from the germline V gene are SGDLS and YYNGEE. CDR3: CASSVRAGNSPLHF. The DNA of the CDR3 is TGTGCCAGCAGCGTAAGGGCAGGGAATTCACCCCTCCACTTT.

The rearrangement uses TRBV24-1 and TRBJ2-2; D unresolved. The CDR3 runs to 16 residues. V lost 3 bases and J lost 1, with 11 bases in between. In germline, CDR1 is KGHDR, CDR2 SFDVKD. The CDR3 DNA reads TGTGCCACCAGTGATGGGCAACACCTGAACACCGGGGAGCTGTTTTTT. It translates to CATSDGQHLNTGELFF.